The text below deals with one T cell receptor (beta chain). The CDR3 spans 16 residues. Germline loops: CDR1 MDHEN, CDR2 SYDVKM. V lost 5 bases to trimming and J lost 5 bases; unmatched junction nucleotides: 9. In the PCR, 60 Vbeta and 13 Jbeta primers were used. The data were produced by immunoSEQ multiplex PCR, yet TCRdb's version contains in-frame clones alone and is incomplete. Counted here are 150,000 to 200,000 clones, 60% to 80% occurring once; the ten biggest clones make up 2.5% to 3.5%. This sample stems from a study of cytomegalovirus exposure and HLA in healthy donors. The gene calls are TRBV28 and TRBJ2-1; 10 bases align to TRBD1. The receptor comes from a man aged 35 to 55 in good health and CMV-seronegative. Sequenced material: PBMCs. In DNA form, the CDR3 reads TGTGCCAGCAGTCCCTCCGGGACAGGGGAAGACAATGAGCAGTTCTTC. This sequence encodes CASSPSGTGEDNEQFF.